This T cell receptor (beta chain) was sequenced in a study of CD8 T cells in ankylosing spondylitis. Findings of the study overall: Reportedly, matched ankylosing spondylitis synovial fluid was significantly enriched for disease-linked clones.

The TCR beta libraries were generated through quantitative 5'-RACE incorporating molecular barcodes. MiXCR was run by TCRdb on the 5' RACE reads, yielding one entry per CDR3 protein. This sample yields about 42,000 distinct CDR3 sequences, of which about 4% are seen a single time; under 4.5% belongs to the top ten. V lost 5 bases and J lost 3; bases outside the gene matches: 21. The CDR3 spans 20 residues. CDR1 and CDR2 (germline): SGDLS, YYNGEE. As to this clonotype: What it binds is unknown.

V gene TRBV9 combines with J gene TRBJ2-1; 9 bases align to TRBD1. The clonotype originates from a female donor with ankylosing spondylitis or in good health (not recorded which). Sequencing input: blood, either unsorted or a sorted T cell fraction (not recorded which). The CDR3 DNA follows: TGTGCCAGCAGTACTATTACCCCGGGACAGGGTCAAATAAACTACAATGAGCAGTTCTTC. Its translation is CASSTITPGQGQINYNEQFF.